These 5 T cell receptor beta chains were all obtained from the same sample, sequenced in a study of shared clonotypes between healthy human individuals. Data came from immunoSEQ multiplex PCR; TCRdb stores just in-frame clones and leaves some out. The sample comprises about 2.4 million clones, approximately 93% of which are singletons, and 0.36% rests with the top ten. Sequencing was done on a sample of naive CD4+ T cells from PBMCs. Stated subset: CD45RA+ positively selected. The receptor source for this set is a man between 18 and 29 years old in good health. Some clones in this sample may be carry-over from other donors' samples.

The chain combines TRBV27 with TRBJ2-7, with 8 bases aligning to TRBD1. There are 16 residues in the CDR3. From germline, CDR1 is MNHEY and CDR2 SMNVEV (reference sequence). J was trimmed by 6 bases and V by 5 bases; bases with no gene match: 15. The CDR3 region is CASSGISRTGRTEQYF. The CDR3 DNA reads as TGTGCCAGCAGTGGAATTTCCAGGACAGGGCGGACCGAGCAGTACTTC.

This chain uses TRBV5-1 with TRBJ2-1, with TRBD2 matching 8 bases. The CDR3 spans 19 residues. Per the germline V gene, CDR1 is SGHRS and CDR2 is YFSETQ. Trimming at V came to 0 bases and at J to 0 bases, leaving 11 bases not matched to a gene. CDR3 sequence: CASSLDYSGGGISYNEQFF. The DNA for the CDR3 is TGCGCCAGCAGCTTGGATTATTCAGGCGGGGGGATCTCCTACAATGAGCAGTTCTTC.

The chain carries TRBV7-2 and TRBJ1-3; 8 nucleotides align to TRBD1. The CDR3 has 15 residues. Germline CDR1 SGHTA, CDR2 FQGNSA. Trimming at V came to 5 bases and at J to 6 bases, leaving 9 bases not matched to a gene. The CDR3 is CASSLGQGVANTIYF. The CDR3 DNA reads TGTGCCAGCAGCCTCGGACAGGGTGTCGCAAACACCATATATTTT.

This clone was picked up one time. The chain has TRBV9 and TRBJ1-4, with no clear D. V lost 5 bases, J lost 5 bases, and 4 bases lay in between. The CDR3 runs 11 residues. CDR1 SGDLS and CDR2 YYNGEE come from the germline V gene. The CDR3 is CASRGNEKLFF. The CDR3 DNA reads TGTGCCAGCAGGGGGAATGAAAAACTGTTTTTT.

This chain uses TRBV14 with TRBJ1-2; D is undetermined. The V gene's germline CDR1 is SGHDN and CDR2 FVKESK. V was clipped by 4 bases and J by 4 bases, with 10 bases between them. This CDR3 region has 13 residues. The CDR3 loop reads CASSPSVLYGYTF. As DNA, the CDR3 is TGTGCCAGCAGCCCAAGTGTCCTCTATGGCTACACCTTC. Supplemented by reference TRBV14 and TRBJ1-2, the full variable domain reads EAGVTQFPSHSVIEKGQTVTLRCDPISGHDNLYWYRRVMGKEIKFLLHFVKESKQDESGMPNNRFLAERTGGTYSTLKVQPAELEDSGVYFCASSPSVLYGYTFGSGTRLTVV.